This T cell receptor (beta chain) was captured by sequencing in a study of T cells in Graves' hyperthyroidism and ophthalmopathy. Template material for amplifying TCR beta CDR3 regions consisted of RNA transcripts. The study used the HTBI primer set for a first-round RT-PCR of the TCR CDR3. TCRdb re-called the multiplex PCR reads with MiXCR, one entry per CDR3 protein. The data contain hundreds of thousands of distinct CDR3 sequences, roughly 15% of them singletons. Study-level findings and limits: Using 13 V-J features, a model discriminated ophthalmopathy from stable hyperthyroidism.

The CDR3 extends over 17 amino acids. Germline V CDR1 and CDR2: MNHEY, SVGEGT. V lost 4 bases and J lost 0, with 18 bases in between. Notes on this clonotype: Antigen unknown.

Researchers barred patients who had uncontrolled infection, other autoimmune disease, pregnancy or lactation. The sequencing sample was made of blood. The chain couples TRBV6-2 or TRBV6-3 to TRBJ1-1; no definite D call. The sequence was obtained from a woman aged 40 to 49 with Graves' ophthalmopathy. This CDR3 is CASSFDPQVYMNTEAFF. For the CDR3, the DNA is TGTGCCAGCAGTTTTGACCCCCAGGTCTACATGAACACTGAAGCTTTCTTT.